This T cell receptor (beta chain) was sequenced in a study of cytomegalovirus exposure and HLA in healthy donors. Across the study: From around 180 million T cells, an earlier analysis saw some 120 million unique TCR beta sequences.

The junction had 0 bases not matched to a gene; V was cut back by 3 bases and J by 7 bases. Germline V gene sequence: CDR1 MRHNA, CDR2 SNTAGT. This CDR3 contains 12 residues. Vbeta (60) and Jbeta (13) primers were used in the PCR. Method: immunoSEQ multiplex PCR; TCRdb's copy keeps in-frame clones and lacks some. Here the sample spans under 200,000 clones, about 80% being singletons. What was sequenced was PBMCs. V is TRBV6-4 and J is TRBJ1-2; 9 bases are a match to TRBD1. The source is a man aged 25-45 years in good health and CMV-seronegative. The CDR3 sequence: CASSETGGGYTF. The CDR3 DNA reads as TGTGCCAGCAGTGAGACAGGGGGTGGCTACACCTTC.